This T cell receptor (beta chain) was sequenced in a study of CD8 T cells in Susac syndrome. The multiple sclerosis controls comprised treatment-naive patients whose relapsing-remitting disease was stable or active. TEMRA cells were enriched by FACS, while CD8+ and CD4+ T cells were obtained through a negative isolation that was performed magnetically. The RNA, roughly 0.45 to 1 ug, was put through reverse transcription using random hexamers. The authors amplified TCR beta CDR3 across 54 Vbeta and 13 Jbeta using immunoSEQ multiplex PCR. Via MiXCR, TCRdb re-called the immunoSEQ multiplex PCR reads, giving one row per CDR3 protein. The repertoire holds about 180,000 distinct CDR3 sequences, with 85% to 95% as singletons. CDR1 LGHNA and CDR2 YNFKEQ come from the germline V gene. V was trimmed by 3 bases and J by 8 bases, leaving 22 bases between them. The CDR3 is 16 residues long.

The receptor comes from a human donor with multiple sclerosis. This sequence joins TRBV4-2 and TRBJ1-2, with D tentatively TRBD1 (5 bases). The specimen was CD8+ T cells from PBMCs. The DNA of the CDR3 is TGTGCCAGCAGCCACCCGGGGCCGACGCAATATGGCGGCTACACCTTC. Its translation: CASSHPGPTQYGGYTF.